The T cell receptor beta chain described here comes from a study of shared clonotypes between healthy human individuals. In the study overall: Researchers drew samples from a couple of women and three men aged 18 to 49.

Trimming removed 4 bases at V and 1 base at J, with 15 bases between. Germline V gene sequence: CDR1 LGHNA, CDR2 YSLEER. This CDR3 is 16 amino acids long. Unsorted PBMC DNA went through sequencing on ten immunoSEQ deep assay plates. This table comes from immunoSEQ multiplex PCR, and its TCRdb copy is limited to in-frame clones, with some not included. The sample includes 400,000 to 600,000 clones, 60% to 80% of them seen just once. The receptor comes from a middle-aged woman in good health. Some clones in this sample may be carry-over from other donors' samples. The chain combines TRBV4-3 with TRBJ2-3; perhaps TRBD2 as D (6 bases). Sample: PBMCs. CDR3 loop: CASSPREHPRTDTQYF. CDR3 in DNA: TGCGCCAGCAGCCCGCGGGAACACCCTCGCACAGATACGCAGTATTTT.